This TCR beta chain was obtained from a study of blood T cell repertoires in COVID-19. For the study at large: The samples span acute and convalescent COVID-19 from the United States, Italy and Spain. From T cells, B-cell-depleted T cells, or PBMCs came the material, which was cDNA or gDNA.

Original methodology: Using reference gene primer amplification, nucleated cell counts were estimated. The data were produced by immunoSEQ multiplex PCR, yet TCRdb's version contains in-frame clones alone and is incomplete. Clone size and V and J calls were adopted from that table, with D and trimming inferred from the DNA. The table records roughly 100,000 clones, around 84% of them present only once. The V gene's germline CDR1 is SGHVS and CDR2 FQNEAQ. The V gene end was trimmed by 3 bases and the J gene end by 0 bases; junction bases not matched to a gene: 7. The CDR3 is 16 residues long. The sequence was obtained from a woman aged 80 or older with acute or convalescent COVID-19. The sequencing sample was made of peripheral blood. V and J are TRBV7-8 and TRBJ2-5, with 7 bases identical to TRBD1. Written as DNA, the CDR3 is TGTGCCAGCAGCTTGGACAGGTTACCGTACCAAGAGACCCAGTACTTC. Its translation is CASSLDRLPYQETQYF.